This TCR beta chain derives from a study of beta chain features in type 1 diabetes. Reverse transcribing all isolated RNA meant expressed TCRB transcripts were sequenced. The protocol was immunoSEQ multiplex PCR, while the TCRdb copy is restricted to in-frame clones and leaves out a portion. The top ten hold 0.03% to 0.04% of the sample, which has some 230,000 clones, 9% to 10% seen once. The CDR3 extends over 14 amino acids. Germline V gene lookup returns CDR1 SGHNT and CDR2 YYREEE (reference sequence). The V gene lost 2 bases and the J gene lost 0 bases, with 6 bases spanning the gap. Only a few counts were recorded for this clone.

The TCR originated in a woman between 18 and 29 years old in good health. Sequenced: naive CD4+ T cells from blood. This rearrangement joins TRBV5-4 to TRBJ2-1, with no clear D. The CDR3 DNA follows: TGTGCCAGCAGCTTTTTCGTCTCCTACAATGAGCAGTTCTTC. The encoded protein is CASSFFVSYNEQFF. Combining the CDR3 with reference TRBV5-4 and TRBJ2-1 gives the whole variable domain ETGVTQSPTHLIKTRGQQVTLRCSSQSGHNTVSWYQQALGQGPQFIFQYYREEENGRGNFPPRFSGLQFPNYSSELNVNALELDDSALYLCASSFFVSYNEQFFGPGTRLTVL.